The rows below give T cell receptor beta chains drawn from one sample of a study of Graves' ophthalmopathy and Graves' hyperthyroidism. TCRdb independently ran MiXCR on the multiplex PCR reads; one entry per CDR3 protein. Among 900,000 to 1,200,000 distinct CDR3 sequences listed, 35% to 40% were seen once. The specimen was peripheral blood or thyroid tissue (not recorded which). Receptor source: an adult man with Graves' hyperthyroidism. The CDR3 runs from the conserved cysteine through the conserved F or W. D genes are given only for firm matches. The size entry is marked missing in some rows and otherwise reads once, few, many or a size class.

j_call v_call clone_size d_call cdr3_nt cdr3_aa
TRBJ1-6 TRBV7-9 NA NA TGTGCCAGCAGCCCTCTAGGGATTAGTTCACCCCTCCACTTT CASSPLGISSPLHF
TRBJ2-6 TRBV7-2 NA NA TGTGCCAGCAGCTTATCGGTTGGGGCCAACGTCCTGACTTTC CASSLSVGANVLTF
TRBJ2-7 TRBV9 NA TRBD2 TGTGCCAGCAGCGTAGGGCCAGCGGGAGGCGACGAGCAGTACTTC CASSVGPAGGDEQYF
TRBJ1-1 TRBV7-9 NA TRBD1 TGTGCCAGCAGCTTCGCAGGGGACAGTAACACTGAAGCTTTCTTT CASSFAGDSNTEAFF
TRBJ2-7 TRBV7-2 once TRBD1 TGTGCCAGCAGCTTAGATTGGACAGGGAACGAGCAGTACTTC CASSLDWTGNEQYF
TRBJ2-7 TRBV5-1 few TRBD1 TGTGCCTGGACCTCGACAGGGTCTCTGACCTACGAGCAGTACTTC CAWTSTGSLTYEQYF
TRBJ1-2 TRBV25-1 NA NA TGTGCCAGCTCACCGGGGTCGAAACAGATCTATGGCTACACCTTC CASSPGSKQIYGYTF
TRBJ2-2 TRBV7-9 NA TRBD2 TGTGCCAGCAGCCGGCGAGCGGGGACTTACACCGGGGAGCTGTTTTTT CASSRRAGTYTGELFF
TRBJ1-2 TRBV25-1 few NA TGTGCCAGCAGTGAATATGGACAGAGCTCCTATGGCTACACCTTC CASSEYGQSSYGYTF
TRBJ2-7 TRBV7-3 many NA TGTGCCAGCAGCTTAACCCCGACTACCTACGAGCAGTACTTC CASSLTPTTYEQYF
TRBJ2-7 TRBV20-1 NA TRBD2 TGCAGTGCTCCGCCCAGCGGGAGGGCCAGTGTCGAGCAGTACTTC CSAPPSGRASVEQYF
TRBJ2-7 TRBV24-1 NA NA TGTGCCAGCACTCCCTGGAGGGGAGTTTCCGAGCAGTACTTC CASTPWRGVSEQYF
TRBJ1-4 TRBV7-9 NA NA TGTGCCAGCAGCCTCGAGAACCCCGGGATCTCTAATGAAAAACTGTTTTTT CASSLENPGISNEKLFF
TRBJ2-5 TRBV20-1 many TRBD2 TGCAGTACGACCGGGACTAGCGGAGAGACCCAGTACTTC CSTTGTSGETQYF
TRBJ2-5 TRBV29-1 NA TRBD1 TGCACCCGGAGGACAGGGGAGACCCAGTACTTC CTRRTGETQYF
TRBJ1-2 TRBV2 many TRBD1 TGTGCCAGCTCGGGACAGTCGGTTGGCGATGGCTACACCTTC CASSGQSVGDGYTF
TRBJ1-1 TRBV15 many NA TGTGCCACCAGCATGGGGAACACTGAAGCTTTCTTT CATSMGNTEAFF